The 24 T cell receptor beta chains listed next were all sequenced from one sample in a study of beta chain features in type 1 diabetes (dated by TCRdb to about 2018). The paper as a whole reports these results and caveats: In all four CD4+ subsets, TCRB CDR3 length was moderately but significantly shorter in type 1 diabetes patients.

Library preparation used the immunoSEQ multiplex PCR assay. The entire amount of isolated RNA was reverse transcribed using the High Capacity cDNA Reverse Transcription Kit, so the sequenced TCRB transcripts were expressed ones. Sourced from immuneACCESS, this table was stored by TCRdb with only in-frame sequences that have V and J called. A share of the clones is absent; for the studies checked, an unresolved V gene accounts for under half, and the remainder has no known explanation. The sample data list about 150,000 clones, and more than 10% of these were observed just once. Together, the top ten hold under 1.5% of the sample. No antigens are known for them. The sample comprised central memory CD4+ T cells from blood. These receptor sequences come from a man aged 18 to 30 with type 1 diabetes.

This clone occurred a few times. The chain uses TRBV27 and TRBJ1-4; no firm D call. The length of the CDR3 is 15 residues. V was shortened by 4 bases and J by 7 bases, with 16 bases between the two germline ends. Germline loops: CDR1 MNHEY, CDR2 SMNVEV (reference sequence). For the CDR3, the DNA is TGTGCCAGCAGTTCGCCGGAGTTTAGCGGTGAAAAACTGTTTTTT. This translates into CASSSPEFSGEKLFF.

Details on this clone: Germline is not matched at one junction end, which may reflect a read error. The chain uses TRBV30 and TRBJ2-6; TRBD1 might be the D (6 bases). The germline V gene encodes CDR1 GTSNPN and CDR2 SVGIG (reference sequence). The CDR3 contains 16 residues. CDR3 nucleotide sequence: TGTGCCTGGAATCTGGACAGCACCTCTGGGGCCAACGGCCTGACTTTC. Residues: CAWNLDSTSGANGLTF.

The rearrangement links TRBV6-5 to TRBJ1-1, with D unresolved. CDR3 length: 14 amino acids. Trimming took 0 bases from V and 8 from J, leaving 13 bases between them. Germline CDR1 reads MNHEY; CDR2 reads SVGAGI. The CDR3 sequence is CASSYSLSTGEAFF. The CDR3 nucleotides are TGTGCCAGCAGTTACTCGTTGTCAACCGGAGAAGCTTTCTTT.

This clone occurred a few times. The gene calls are TRBV7-2 and TRBJ2-7; a weak D match, TRBD1 (5 bases). CDR3 size: 13 residues. Germline assignment: CDR1 SGHTA and CDR2 FQGNSA. Trimming left V 3 bases short and J 3 bases short, with 9 bases between. The CDR3 reads CASSLYRHYEQYF. CDR3 coding DNA: TGTGCCAGCAGCTTGTACAGGCACTACGAGCAGTACTTC.

The chain carries TRBV5-1 and TRBJ1-2, with D maybe TRBD1 (5 bases). Germline loops: CDR1 SGHRS, CDR2 YFSETQ. This CDR3 comprises 15 residues. V shed 0 bases and J shed 4 bases, with 13 bases lying between them. CDR3 bases: TGCGCCAGCAGCTTGGATCCAGGGAGTAGCTATGGCTACACCTTC. Encoded protein: CASSLDPGSSYGYTF. The full variable domain, completed using reference TRBV5-1 and TRBJ1-2, is KAGVTQTPRYLIKTRGQQVTLSCSPISGHRSVSWYQQTPGQGLQFLFEYFSETQRNKGNFPGRFSGRQFSNSRSEMNVSTLELGDSALYLCASSLDPGSSYGYTFGSGTRLTVV.

The CDR3: CASSVLRRSPQYF. CDR3 bases: TGTGCCAGCAGCGTACTCCGCCGTAGCCCTCAGTACTTC. This rearrangement joins TRBV11-2 to TRBJ2-5; no firm D call. The CDR3 spans 13 residues. Trimming removed 5 bases at V and 11 bases at J, with 18 bases between. Germline V gene data show CDR1 as SGHAT and CDR2 as FQNNGV.

This chain uses TRBV7-9 with TRBJ2-7, with TRBD1 matching 9 bases. The CDR3 contains 14 residues. V lost 3 bases, J lost 5 bases, and 5 bases stayed unmatched. Germline V gives CDR1 SEHNR, CDR2 FQNEAQ (reference sequence). The CDR3 protein is CASSFTGQGDEQYF. The CDR3 nucleotides read TGTGCCAGCAGCTTTACGGGACAGGGAGACGAGCAGTACTTC.

In regard to this clone: This could be a read error, since a much larger clone is one nucleotide away. The V call is TRBV7-2, the J call TRBJ2-1; 10 bases match TRBD2. CDR3 length: 14 amino acids. Unmatched junction bases numbered 3, after V lost 7 bases and J lost 3 bases. The germline CDR1 and CDR2 sequences are SGHTA and FQGNSA. CDR3 DNA: TGTGCCAGCACCATAGCGGGGGGCTACAATGAGCAGTTCTTC. It translates to CASTIAGGYNEQFF. The whole variable domain, filled in from reference TRBV7-2 and TRBJ2-1, reads GAGVSQSPSNKVTEKGKDVELRCDPISGHTALYWYRQSLGQGLEFLIYFQGNSAPDKSGLPSDRFSAERTGGSVSTLTIQRTQQEDSAVYLCASTIAGGYNEQFFGPGTRLTVL.

The chain carries TRBV18 and TRBJ2-3, with a possible D match to TRBD2 (5 bases). The germline V gene encodes CDR1 KGHSH and CDR2 LQKENI. This CDR3 spans 16 amino acids. V was pared by 2 bases and J by 5 bases, with 17 bases between. The CDR3 here is CASSPREAQAGDTQYF. As DNA, the CDR3 is TGTGCCAGCTCACCAAGGGAAGCGCAGGCGGGAGATACGCAGTATTTT.

In DNA, the CDR3 is TGCGCCAGCAGCCCCAGGACTAGCGGGGCCAGGGAAGATACGCAGTATTTT. Translation: CASSPRTSGAREDTQYF. This sequence joins TRBV5-1 and TRBJ2-3; TRBD2 agrees at 12 bases. Germline V gene sequence: CDR1 SGHRS, CDR2 YFSETQ. The CDR3 consists of 17 residues. J lost 5 bases, V lost 4 bases, and 11 bases had no gene match.

This clone came up a few times. The chain links TRBV9 to TRBJ1-2; D remains ambiguous. CDR3 length: 13 amino acids. Germline values: CDR1 SGDLS, CDR2 YYNGEE. Trimming left V 4 bases short and J 5 bases short, with 12 bases between. This CDR3 is CASSLNGVYGYTF. The CDR3 bases are TGTGCCAGCAGCCTCAATGGAGTTTATGGCTACACCTTC.

This rearrangement joins TRBV9 to TRBJ2-5, with 9 bases matching TRBD2. Per the germline V gene, CDR1 is SGDLS and CDR2 is YYNGEE. The V segment lost 0 bases and the J segment 0 bases; nucleotides outside the gene matches: 3. The CDR3 runs 16 residues. The CDR3 nucleotides read TGTGCCAGCAGCGTAGCTAGCGGGAAGTACCAAGAGACCCAGTACTTC. Protein: CASSVASGKYQETQYF.

This chain connects TRBV6-6 to TRBJ2-1; D is uncertain. CDR1 MNHNY and CDR2 SVGAGI come from the germline V gene (reference sequence). Trimming stripped 9 bases from V and 1 base from J, with 13 bases between. The CDR3 is 14 amino acids. Here the CDR3 DNA reads TGTGCCAGTATGGGCCGTCGATCCTACAATGAGCAGTTCTTC. This codes for CASMGRRSYNEQFF.

This clone was detected a few times. This sample includes further DNA sequences coding for the same CDR3. The chain couples TRBV28 to TRBJ1-4, with D perhaps matching TRBD1 (5 bases). The CDR3 loop spans 15 amino acids. V dropped 6 bases and J dropped 3 bases, with 14 bases sitting between them. In germline, CDR1 is MDHEN, CDR2 SYDVKM. CDR3 amino acids: CASSFPGGANEKLFF. CDR3 sequence (DNA): TGTGCCAGCAGCTTTCCGGGGGGTGCTAATGAAAAACTGTTTTTT.

This clone was recorded at least ten times. CDR3 sequence (DNA): TGCGCCAGCAGCGCCCGGATCGGATCAGATACGCAGTATTTT. Residues: CASSARIGSDTQYF. The chain uses TRBV4-1 and TRBJ2-3; D unclear. CDR1 and CDR2 from the germline V gene are MGHRA and YSYEKL. V lost 5 bases and J 4 bases, leaving 13 bases between the germline ends. This CDR3 region has 14 residues.

This clone was detected ten times or more. CDR3 bases: TGTGCCAGCAGCTTAGCGGTGGCAAATGAGCAGTTCTTC. This codes for CASSLAVANEQFF. J is TRBJ2-1 and V is TRBV7-2; no firm D call. The CDR3 has 13 amino acids. V was cut by 0 bases and J by 7 bases, with 7 bases left in between. Per the germline V gene, CDR1 is SGHTA and CDR2 is FQGNSA.

The chain couples TRBV29-1 to TRBJ1-1, with D hard to call. With 1 base removed from V and 5 bases from J, the gap between germline ends came to 8 bases. This CDR3 has 12 residues. Germline V gene sequence: CDR1 SQVTM, CDR2 ANQGSEA. The CDR3 DNA reads TGCAGCGTTGAAGTGGTTGGGACTGAAGCTTTCTTT. Translating it yields CSVEVVGTEAFF.

The rearrangement uses TRBV7-9 and TRBJ2-3; TRBD2 matches at 10 bases. Germline loops: CDR1 SEHNR, CDR2 FQNEAQ (reference sequence). The CDR3 extends over 16 amino acids. Unmatched junction bases numbered 3, after V lost 1 base and J lost 2 bases. The CDR3 sequence is CASSLVSGGDTDTQYF. CDR3 bases: TGTGCCAGCAGCTTAGTCAGCGGGGGGGACACAGATACGCAGTATTTT.

This clone has only a few counts. The rearrangement uses TRBV28 and TRBJ2-2; TRBD1 or TRBD2 may be the D gene (5 bases each). The CDR3 runs to 15 residues. Germline CDR1 and CDR2: MDHEN and SYDVKM. V shed 7 bases and J shed 0 bases, with 12 bases lying between them. The CDR3 DNA sequence: TGTGCCAGCACCATCCAGGGAGCGAACACCGGGGAGCTGTTTTTT. Protein: CASTIQGANTGELFF.

The CDR3 DNA reads as TGTGCCTGGAGTGTTCAGATCATGAACACTGAAGCTTTCTTT. It specifies CAWSVQIMNTEAFF. V gene TRBV30 combines with J gene TRBJ1-1, with D unresolved. The CDR3 sequence is 14 residues long. Germline CDR1 reads GTSNPN; CDR2 reads SVGIG (reference sequence). V was pared by 0 bases and J by 0 bases, with 8 bases between.

The table lists this clone with a few counts. The J gene is TRBJ2-5, the V gene TRBV10-2, with D possibly being TRBD2 (6 bases). The CDR3 spans 12 residues. Per the germline V gene, CDR1 is WSHSY and CDR2 is SAAADI. V lost 6 bases and J lost 5, with 10 bases in between. The CDR3 nucleotides read TGCGCCAGCAGGAATGGAGGGGAGACCCAGTACTTC. Its translation is CASRNGGETQYF.

This chain links TRBV18 with TRBJ1-1; D is possibly TRBD1 (5 bases). V lost 1 base and J 1 base, leaving 10 bases between the germline ends. Germline lookup yields CDR1 KGHSH and CDR2 LQKENI. CDR3 length: 15 residues. The CDR3 loop reads CASSPQGTANTEAFF. CDR3 DNA sequence: TGTGCCAGCTCACCACAAGGGACGGCGAACACTGAAGCTTTCTTT.

V is TRBV29-1 and J is TRBJ2-7; the D gene is possibly TRBD2 (5 bases). Trimming cost V 2 bases and J 3 bases, with 17 bases left between them. CDR3 length equals 15 residues. CDR1 is SQVTM, CDR2 ANQGSEA, per germline. CDR3 nucleotides: TGCAGCGTTGAAAGCGGAGGCCTCTGGGGCTACGAGCAGTACTTC. Encoded protein: CSVESGGLWGYEQYF.

The table lists this clone with a few counts. The chain recombines TRBV30 with TRBJ2-4, with D perhaps TRBD1 or TRBD2 (5 bases each). Germline V lookup: CDR1 GTSNPN, CDR2 SVGIG (reference sequence). Deletions cut 2 bases from V and 0 bases from J, with 17 bases between. This CDR3 contains 17 residues. CDR3 residues: CAWSKGSIGLAKNIQYF. The DNA for the CDR3 is TGTGCCTGGAGTAAGGGGAGCATAGGATTAGCCAAAAACATTCAGTACTTC.